This T cell receptor beta chain is from a study of cytomegalovirus exposure and HLA in healthy donors. Turning to the study itself: Early released data comprised around 79 million unique TCRs from HLA-typed donors. For the approximately 400 genotyped donors, roughly 80% fell within the Caucasian-associated ancestry cluster. Whole-study results and caveats: V- and J-gene trimming of TCR beta was linked (in a later analysis) to a missense DCLRE1C variant.

PCR primers comprised 60 Vbeta and 13 Jbeta primers. Profiling relied on immunoSEQ multiplex PCR, and the TCRdb table lists in-frame clones only, not all of them. The sample yields 95,000 to 150,000 clones, 65% to 90% seen once. Comments on this clone: What it binds is unknown.

This sequence was found in a woman between 35 and 50 years old in good health and CMV-seronegative. Material for sequencing was PBMCs.

CDR3 DNA: TGTGCCAGCAGCTTAACGGGGGGTGGCGGGGGGTCCACAGATACGCAGTATTTT. The encoded protein is CASSLTGGGGGSTDTQYF. V is TRBV7-3 and J is TRBJ2-3, with 8 bases matching TRBD2. CDR1 and CDR2 from the germline V gene are SGHTA and FQGTGA. The trim removed 0 bases at V and 2 bases at J, leaving 10 bases unmatched. The CDR3 loop spans 18 amino acids.